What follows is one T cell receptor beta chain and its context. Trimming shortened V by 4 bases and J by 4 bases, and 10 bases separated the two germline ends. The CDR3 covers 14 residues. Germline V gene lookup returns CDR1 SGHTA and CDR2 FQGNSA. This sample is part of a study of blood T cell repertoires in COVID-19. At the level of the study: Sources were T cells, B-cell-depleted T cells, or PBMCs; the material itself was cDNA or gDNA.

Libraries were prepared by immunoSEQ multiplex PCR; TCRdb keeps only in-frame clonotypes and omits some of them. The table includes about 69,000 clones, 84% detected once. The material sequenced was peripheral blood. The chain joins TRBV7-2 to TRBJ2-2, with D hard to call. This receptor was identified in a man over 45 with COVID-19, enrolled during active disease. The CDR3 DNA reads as TGTGCCAGCAGCTCCTACACGGGCACCGGGGAGCTGTTTTTT. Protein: CASSSYTGTGELFF.